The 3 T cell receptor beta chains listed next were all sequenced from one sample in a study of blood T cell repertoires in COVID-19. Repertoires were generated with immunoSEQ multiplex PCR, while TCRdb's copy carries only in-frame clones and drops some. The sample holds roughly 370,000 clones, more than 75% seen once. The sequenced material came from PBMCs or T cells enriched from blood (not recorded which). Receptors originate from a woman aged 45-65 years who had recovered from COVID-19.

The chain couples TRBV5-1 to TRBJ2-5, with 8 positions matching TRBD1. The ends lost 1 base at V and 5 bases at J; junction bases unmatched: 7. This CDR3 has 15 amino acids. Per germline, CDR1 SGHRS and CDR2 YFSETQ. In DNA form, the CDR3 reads TGCGCCAGCAGCTTGTTCCGCAGGGGGCTGGAGACCCAGTACTTC. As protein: CASSLFRRGLETQYF.

CDR3 sequence reads: CSVETRDTLTSYNEQFF. CDR3 coding DNA: TGCAGCGTTGAAACCCGGGACACCCTAACGTCCTACAATGAGCAGTTCTTC. The rearrangement joins TRBV29-1 to TRBJ2-1; D might be TRBD1 (6 bases). V was pared by 2 bases and J by 1 base, with 18 bases between. Germline CDR1 SQVTM, CDR2 ANQGSEA. The CDR3 has 17 amino acids.

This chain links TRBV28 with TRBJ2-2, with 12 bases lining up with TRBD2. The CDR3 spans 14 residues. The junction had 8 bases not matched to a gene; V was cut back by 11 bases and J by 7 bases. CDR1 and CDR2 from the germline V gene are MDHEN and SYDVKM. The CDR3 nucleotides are TGTGCCGCGAGACTAGCGGGGGATCTCGGGGAGCTGTTTTTT. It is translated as CAARLAGDLGELFF.